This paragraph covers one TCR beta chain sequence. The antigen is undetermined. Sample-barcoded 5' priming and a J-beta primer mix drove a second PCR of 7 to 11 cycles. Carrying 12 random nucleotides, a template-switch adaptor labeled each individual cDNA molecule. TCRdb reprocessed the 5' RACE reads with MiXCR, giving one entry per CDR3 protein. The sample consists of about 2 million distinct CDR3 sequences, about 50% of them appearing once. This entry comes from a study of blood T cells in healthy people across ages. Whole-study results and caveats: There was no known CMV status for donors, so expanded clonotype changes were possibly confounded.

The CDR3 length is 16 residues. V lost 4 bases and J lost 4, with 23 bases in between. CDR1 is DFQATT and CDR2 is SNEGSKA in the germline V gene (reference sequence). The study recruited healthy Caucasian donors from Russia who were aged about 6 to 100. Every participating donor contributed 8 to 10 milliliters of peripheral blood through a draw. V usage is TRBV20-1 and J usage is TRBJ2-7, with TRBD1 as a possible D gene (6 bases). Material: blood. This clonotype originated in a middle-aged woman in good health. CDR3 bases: TGCAGTGCTAACCTGAGCTGGGGGCGCATTAGTTACGAGCAGTACTTC. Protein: CSANLSWGRISYEQYF.